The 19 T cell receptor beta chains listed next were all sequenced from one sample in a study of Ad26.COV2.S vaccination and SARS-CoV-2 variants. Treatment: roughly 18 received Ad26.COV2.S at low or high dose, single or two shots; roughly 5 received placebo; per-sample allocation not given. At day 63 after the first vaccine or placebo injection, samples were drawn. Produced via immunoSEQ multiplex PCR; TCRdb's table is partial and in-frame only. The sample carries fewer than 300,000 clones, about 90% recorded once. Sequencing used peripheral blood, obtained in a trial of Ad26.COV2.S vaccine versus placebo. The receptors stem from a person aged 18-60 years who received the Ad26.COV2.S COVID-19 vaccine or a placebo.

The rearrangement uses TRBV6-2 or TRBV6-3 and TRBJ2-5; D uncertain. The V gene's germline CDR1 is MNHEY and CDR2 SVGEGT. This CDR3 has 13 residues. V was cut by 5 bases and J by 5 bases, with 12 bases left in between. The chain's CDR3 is CASSTVGRETQYF. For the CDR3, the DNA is TGTGCCAGCAGTACTGTCGGGCGTGAGACCCAGTACTTC.

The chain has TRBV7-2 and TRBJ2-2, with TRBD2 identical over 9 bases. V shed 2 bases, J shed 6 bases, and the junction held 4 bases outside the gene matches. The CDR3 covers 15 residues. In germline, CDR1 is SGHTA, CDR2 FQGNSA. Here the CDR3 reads CASSLSAGGPGELFF. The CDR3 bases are TGTGCCAGCAGCTTATCAGCGGGAGGACCCGGGGAGCTGTTTTTT.

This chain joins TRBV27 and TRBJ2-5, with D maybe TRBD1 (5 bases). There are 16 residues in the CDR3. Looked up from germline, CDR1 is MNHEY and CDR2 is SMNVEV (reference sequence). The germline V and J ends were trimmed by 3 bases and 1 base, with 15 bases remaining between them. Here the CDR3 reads CASSFILETAQETQYF. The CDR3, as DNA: TGTGCCAGCAGTTTTATTCTGGAGACAGCCCAAGAGACCCAGTACTTC.

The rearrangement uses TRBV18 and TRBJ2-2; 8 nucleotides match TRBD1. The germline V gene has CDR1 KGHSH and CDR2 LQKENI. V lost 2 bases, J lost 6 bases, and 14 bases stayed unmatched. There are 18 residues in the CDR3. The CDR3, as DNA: TGTGCCAGCTCACCAAAGGGGAGGACAGGGACAGGACCCGGGGAGCTGTTTTTT. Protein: CASSPKGRTGTGPGELFF.

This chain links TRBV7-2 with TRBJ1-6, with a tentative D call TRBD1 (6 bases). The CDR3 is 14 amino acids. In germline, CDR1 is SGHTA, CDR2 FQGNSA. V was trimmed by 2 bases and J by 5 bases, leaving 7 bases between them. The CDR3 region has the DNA TGTGCCAGCAGCTTAAGACAGGATAATTCACCCCTCCACTTT. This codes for CASSLRQDNSPLHF.

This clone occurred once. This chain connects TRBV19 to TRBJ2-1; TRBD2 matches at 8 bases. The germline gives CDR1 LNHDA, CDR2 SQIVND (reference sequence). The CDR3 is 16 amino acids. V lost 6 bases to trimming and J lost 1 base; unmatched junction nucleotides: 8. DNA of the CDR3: TGTGCCAGTAGCGAACTAGCGGAGGGTTCCTACAATGAGCAGTTCTTC. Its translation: CASSELAEGSYNEQFF.

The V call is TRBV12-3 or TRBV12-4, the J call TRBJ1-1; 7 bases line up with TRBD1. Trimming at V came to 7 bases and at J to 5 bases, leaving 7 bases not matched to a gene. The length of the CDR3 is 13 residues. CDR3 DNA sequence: TGTGCCAGCACCGAACAGGGGACAACTGAAGCTTTCTTT. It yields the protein CASTEQGTTEAFF.

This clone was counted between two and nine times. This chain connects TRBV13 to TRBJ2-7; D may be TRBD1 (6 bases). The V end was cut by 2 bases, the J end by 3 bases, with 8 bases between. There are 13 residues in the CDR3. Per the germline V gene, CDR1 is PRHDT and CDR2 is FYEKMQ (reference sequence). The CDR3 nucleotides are TGTGCCAGCAGCTTACTCAGGGGCTACGAGCAGTACTTC. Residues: CASSLLRGYEQYF.

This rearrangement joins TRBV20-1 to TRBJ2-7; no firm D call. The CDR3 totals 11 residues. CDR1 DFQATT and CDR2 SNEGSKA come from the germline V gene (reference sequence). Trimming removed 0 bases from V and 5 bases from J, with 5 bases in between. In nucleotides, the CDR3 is TGCAGTGCTAGAGATCTTGACGAGCAGTACTTC. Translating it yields CSARDLDEQYF.

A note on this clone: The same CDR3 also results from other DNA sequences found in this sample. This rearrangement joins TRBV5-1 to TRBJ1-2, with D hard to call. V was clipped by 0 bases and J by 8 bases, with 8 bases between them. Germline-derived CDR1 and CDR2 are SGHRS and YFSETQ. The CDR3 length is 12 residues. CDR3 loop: CASSLDIYGYTF. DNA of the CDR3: TGCGCCAGCAGCTTGGACATATACGGCTACACCTTC.

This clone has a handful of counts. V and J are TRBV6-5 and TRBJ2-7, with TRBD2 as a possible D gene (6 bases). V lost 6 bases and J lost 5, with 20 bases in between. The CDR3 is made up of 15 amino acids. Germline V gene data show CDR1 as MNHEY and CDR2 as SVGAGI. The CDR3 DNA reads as TGTGCCAGCAGAGTTATCGGGGAGGCCCGCCACGAGCAGTACTTC. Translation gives CASRVIGEARHEQYF.

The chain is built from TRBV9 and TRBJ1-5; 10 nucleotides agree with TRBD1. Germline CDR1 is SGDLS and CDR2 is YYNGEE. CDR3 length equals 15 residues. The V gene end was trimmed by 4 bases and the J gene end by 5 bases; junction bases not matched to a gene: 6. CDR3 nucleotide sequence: TGTGCCAGCAGCATCGGGACAGGGGAGCATCAGCCCCAGCATTTT. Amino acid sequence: CASSIGTGEHQPQHF.

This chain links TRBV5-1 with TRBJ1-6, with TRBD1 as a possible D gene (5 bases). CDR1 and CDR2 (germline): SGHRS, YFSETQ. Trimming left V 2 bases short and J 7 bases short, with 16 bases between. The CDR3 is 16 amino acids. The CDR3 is CASSFRSNGANSPLHF. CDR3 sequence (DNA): TGCGCCAGCAGCTTCCGCTCAAATGGGGCCAATTCACCCCTCCACTTT.

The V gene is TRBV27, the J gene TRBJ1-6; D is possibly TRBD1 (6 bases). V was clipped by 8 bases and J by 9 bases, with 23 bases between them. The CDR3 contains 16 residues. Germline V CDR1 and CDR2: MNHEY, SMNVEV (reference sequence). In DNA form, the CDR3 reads TGTGCCAGCGCCGGGACACCCGGGACCTCGCTTTCACCCCTCCACTTT. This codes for CASAGTPGTSLSPLHF.

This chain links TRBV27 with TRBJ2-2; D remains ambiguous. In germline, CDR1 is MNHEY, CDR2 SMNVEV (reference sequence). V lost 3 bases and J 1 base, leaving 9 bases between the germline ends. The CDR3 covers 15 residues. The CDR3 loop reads CASSLVWGNTGELFF. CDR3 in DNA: TGTGCCAGCAGTTTGGTTTGGGGGAACACCGGGGAGCTGTTTTTT.

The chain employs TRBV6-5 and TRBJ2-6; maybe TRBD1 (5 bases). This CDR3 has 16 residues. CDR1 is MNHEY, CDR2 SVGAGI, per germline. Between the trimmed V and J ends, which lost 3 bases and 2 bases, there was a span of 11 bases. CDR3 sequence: CASSYFRVPGANVLTF. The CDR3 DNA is TGTGCCAGCAGTTATTTCAGGGTTCCTGGGGCCAACGTCCTGACTTTC.

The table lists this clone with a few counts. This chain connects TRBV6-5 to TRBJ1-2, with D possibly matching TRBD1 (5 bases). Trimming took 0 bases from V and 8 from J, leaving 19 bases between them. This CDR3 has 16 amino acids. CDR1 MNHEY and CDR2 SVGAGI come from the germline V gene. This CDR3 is CASSYSNRRAAGGYTF. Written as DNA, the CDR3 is TGTGCCAGCAGTTACTCGAACCGCAGGGCTGCGGGAGGCTACACCTTC.

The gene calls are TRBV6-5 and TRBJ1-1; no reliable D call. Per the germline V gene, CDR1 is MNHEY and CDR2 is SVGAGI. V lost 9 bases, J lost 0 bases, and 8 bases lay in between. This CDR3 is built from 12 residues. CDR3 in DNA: TGTGCCAGTGGACGGATGAACACTGAAGCTTTCTTT. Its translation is CASGRMNTEAFF.

CDR3 region: CASGLGAYEQYF. CDR3 nucleotides: TGTGCTAGTGGTTTGGGGGCTTACGAGCAGTACTTC. The rearrangement joins TRBV12-5 to TRBJ2-7; D unresolved. V shed 1 base and J shed 4 bases, with 5 bases lying between them. In germline, CDR1 is LGHNT, CDR2 FRNRAP. The length of the CDR3 is 12 residues.